These T cell receptor beta chains were read from a single sample in a study of relationships among human T cell subsets. One entry per CDR3 protein, called by TCRdb with MiXCR from the multiplex PCR reads. The sample has 13,000 or so distinct CDR3 sequences, approximately 67% seen once. Material for sequencing was CD4+ Th1 cells sorted from blood. These receptors were obtained from a man aged 40-49 years in good health. Both conserved end residues are part of each CDR3. The D gene is left open where the match is weak. Not all rows give a size; the values are once, few, many and, for expanded clones, a class.

abundance	d_gene	v_gene	j_gene	CDR3nt	CDR3aa
NA	TRBD1	TRBV5-1	TRBJ1-3	TGCGCCAGCAGCCTCCGACAGGGCCAAGGTCCTGGAAACACCATATATTTT	CASSLRQGQGPGNTIYF
NA	NA	TRBV14	TRBJ1-3	TGTGCCAGCAGCCAAGAGATGGGGAAGAGGCCCGGAAACACCATATATTTT	CASSQEMGKRPGNTIYF
once	TRBD1	TRBV5-1	TRBJ1-2	TGCGCCAGCATTGGGACAGGCGACTATGGCTACACCTTC	CASIGTGDYGYTF
NA	NA	TRBV3-1	TRBJ1-1	TGTGCCAGCAGCCAAGAGGGCAGGGGAGGCACTGAAGCTTTCTTT	CASSQEGRGGTEAFF
NA	TRBD1	TRBV11-2	TRBJ1-5	TGTGCCAGCAGCTTGGACAGGGGTAAACAGCCCCAGCATTTT	CASSLDRGKQPQHF
few	TRBD1	TRBV28	TRBJ2-1	TGTGCCAGCAGTCCGGACAGGCTTTCCAATGAGCAGTTCTTC	CASSPDRLSNEQFF
once	NA	TRBV5-1	TRBJ1-1	TGCGCCGGCAGTCGGGACATGGCCGAAGCTTTCTTT	CAGSRDMAEAFF
NA	TRBD1	TRBV5-1	TRBJ2-1	TGCGCCAGCAGCCTGGGACCACAGGGGCCCATCTCTGAGCAGTTCTTC	CASSLGPQGPISEQFF
NA	NA	TRBV6-6	TRBJ2-3	TGTGCCAGCAGTCTCGGAGTAAGCGGTACGCAGTATTTT	CASSLGVSGTQYF
NA	TRBD2	TRBV20-1	TRBJ2-7	TGCAGTGCTCCATTAGCGGGGACGTACGAGCAGTACTTC	CSAPLAGTYEQYF
NA	NA	TRBV11-2	TRBJ2-4	TGTGCCAGCAGCTCACCGTCGGGCCGCAGCTGGTACTTC	CASSSPSGRSWYF
NA	NA	TRBV7-2	TRBJ2-7	TGTGCCAGCAGCTTAGCGGGTGGGACATCGGCCTACGAGCAGTACTTC	CASSLAGGTSAYEQYF
NA	NA	TRBV11-2	TRBJ1-2	TGTGCCAGCAGCTTAGCAGGGAACTATGGCTACACCTTC	CASSLAGNYGYTF
NA	TRBD2	TRBV7-6	TRBJ2-3	TGTGCCAGCAGCCCGACTAGCGCAGCAGATACGCAGTATTTT	CASSPTSAADTQYF
NA	NA	TRBV29-1	TRBJ2-5	TGCAGCGTGGGGGACAGCGGGGCCCAGTACTTC	CSVGDSGAQYF
NA	NA	TRBV11-2	TRBJ1-4	TGTGCCAGCAGCTTGCTACAGGGAAATGAAAAACTGTTTTTT	CASSLLQGNEKLFF
NA	NA	TRBV20-1	TRBJ1-2	TGCAGTGCTAGAGACACGGGCGACTATGGCTACACCTTC	CSARDTGDYGYTF
NA	NA	TRBV29-1	TRBJ1-1	TGCAGCGCCGACCTGGACACTGAAGCTTTCTTT	CSADLDTEAFF
NA	NA	TRBV7-2	TRBJ2-1	TGTGCCAGCAGCCCAAGACAGAAGACGAATGAGCAGTTCTTC	CASSPRQKTNEQFF
few	TRBD2	TRBV20-1	TRBJ2-6	TGCAGTGCATATCCGGGACTAGCGGGACCTGGGGCCAACGTCCTGACTTTC	CSAYPGLAGPGANVLTF
NA	NA	TRBV20-1	TRBJ2-7	TGCAGTGCTAGAGACAGGGACGAGCAGTACTTC	CSARDRDEQYF
NA	TRBD2	TRBV19	TRBJ2-1	TGTGCCAGTACCACGACTAGCGGGGTGTCCTACAATGAGCAGTTCTTC	CASTTTSGVSYNEQFF
medium-sized	NA	TRBV30	TRBJ1-2	TGTGCCTGGAGTCCAGGGGAAGCTGGCTACACCTTC	CAWSPGEAGYTF
NA	NA	TRBV5-4	TRBJ2-7	TGTGCCAGCAGCTCTTCAGGGCTCTCCTACGAGCAGTACTTC	CASSSSGLSYEQYF
few	TRBD2	TRBV2	TRBJ2-1	TGTGCCAGCAGTGTACAGCGGGAGCGGCAGTTCTTC	CASSVQRERQFF
NA	TRBD1	TRBV20-1	TRBJ2-7	TGCAGTGCTCGACAGGGCTCCTACGAGCAGTACTTC	CSARQGSYEQYF
NA	TRBD1	TRBV28	TRBJ2-1	TGTGCCAGCAGTTCGCCCGGGACAGGGGCCTACAATGAGCAGTTCTTC	CASSSPGTGAYNEQFF
NA	NA	TRBV4-1	TRBJ1-1	TGCGCCAGCAGCCAAGATCACGGAGGGACTGAAGCTTTCTTT	CASSQDHGGTEAFF
few	NA	TRBV11-2	TRBJ2-7	TGTGCCAGCAGCTTAGGTCCCAGACCAACCTACGAGCAGTACTTC	CASSLGPRPTYEQYF
few	NA	TRBV11-2	TRBJ2-3	TGTGCCAGCAGTCTGGGGACACCAGGGACAGATACGCAGTATTTT	CASSLGTPGTDTQYF
NA	TRBD1	TRBV7-9	TRBJ2-1	TGTGCCAGCAGCTTAGGACGGCACAGGGGCCGCGGATCCTACAATGAGCAGTTCTTC	CASSLGRHRGRGSYNEQFF
NA	TRBD1	TRBV19	TRBJ1-2	TGTGCCAGTAGTAGGGACAGAACGAGGGATGGCTACACCTTC	CASSRDRTRDGYTF